Listed below are T cell receptor beta chains from one sample, sequenced in a study of T cells in Graves' hyperthyroidism and ophthalmopathy. Via MiXCR, TCRdb re-called the multiplex PCR reads, giving one row per CDR3 protein. Counted here are about 610,000 distinct CDR3 sequences, roughly 14% occurring once; the ten biggest clones make up about 4%. Sequences were obtained from blood. The origin of the receptors is a woman between 35 and 50 years old with Graves' ophthalmopathy. CDR3s include the opening cysteine and the closing phenylalanine or tryptophan. A D gene is named only where the DNA matches it firmly. Size values are once, few and many counts, or a class for expanded clones, and some rows have none.

v_gene	abundance	j_gene	d_gene	CDR3aa	CDR3nt
TRBV10-3	many	TRBJ1-1	-	CAISDDETNVAFF	TGTGCCATCAGTGACGACGAAACTAATGTAGCTTTCTTT
TRBV12-3/TRBV12-4	many	TRBJ2-5	-	CASGGQQETQYF	TGTGCCAGCGGTGGACAGCAAGAGACCCAGTACTTC
TRBV2	many	TRBJ2-5	-	CASSESREETQYF	TGTGCCAGCAGTGAATCACGGGAAGAGACCCAGTACTTC
TRBV5-1	-	TRBJ2-7	TRBD2	CASSLDLAEFYEQYF	TGCGCCAGCAGCTTGGATCTAGCGGAATTCTACGAGCAGTACTTC
TRBV29-1	many	TRBJ1-1	TRBD1	CSSQDRDTEAFF	TGCAGCTCCCAGGACAGGGACACTGAAGCTTTCTTT
TRBV11-2	many	TRBJ2-1	TRBD1	CASSAAGTERSNEQFF	TGTGCCAGCAGCGCCGCCGGGACAGAAAGATCCAATGAGCAGTTCTTC
TRBV4-3	many	TRBJ2-7	-	CASSQDLSVYEQYF	TGCGCCAGCAGCCAAGATCTAAGTGTATACGAGCAGTACTTC
TRBV11-2	-	TRBJ2-7	-	CASSLISGGSPYEQYF	TGTGCCAGCAGCTTAATTTCTGGGGGGAGTCCCTACGAGCAGTACTTC
TRBV29-1	many	TRBJ2-5	-	CSVCSDSETQYF	TGCAGCGTGTGTAGCGACTCAGAGACCCAGTACTTC
TRBV10-3	many	TRBJ2-7	TRBD1	CAISDLTTGAEQYF	TGTGCCATCAGTGATCTTACGACAGGGGCCGAGCAGTACTTC
TRBV28	-	TRBJ2-7	TRBD1	CASSYRGYEEQYF	TGTGCCAGCAGCTACAGGGGGTATGAAGAGCAGTACTTC
TRBV11-2	many	TRBJ2-5	TRBD1	CASSPPGTALTRGETQYF	TGTGCCAGCAGCCCCCCCGGGACAGCGCTTACGAGGGGGGAGACCCAGTACTTC
TRBV5-6	few	TRBJ2-7	-	CASSLLDKPYEQYF	TGTGCCAGCAGCTTGCTGGATAAACCCTACGAGCAGTACTTC
TRBV6-2/TRBV6-3	few	TRBJ2-7	-	CASSYRDQEQYF	TGTGCCAGCAGTTACCGGGATCAAGAGCAGTACTTC
TRBV27	-	TRBJ1-4	-	CASSTATNEKLFF	TGTGCCAGTTCCACAGCAACTAATGAAAAACTGTTTTTT
TRBV28	many	TRBJ1-6	TRBD1	CASTRGTGESPLHF	TGTGCCAGCACCCGGGGGACAGGGGAATCACCCCTCCACTTT
TRBV12-3/TRBV12-4	-	TRBJ2-7	TRBD2	CASSLRLAGPDEQYF	TGTGCCAGCAGTCTTCGACTAGCGGGACCGGACGAGCAGTACTTC
TRBV6-2/TRBV6-3	many	TRBJ2-7	-	CASRPGGYNSYEQYF	TGTGCCAGCAGACCCGGGGGATATAACTCCTACGAGCAGTACTTC
TRBV6-2/TRBV6-3	-	TRBJ2-7	-	CASSSGTATYEQYF	TGTGCCAGCAGTTCCGGGACGGCCACCTACGAGCAGTACTTC
TRBV4-1	many	TRBJ2-7	TRBD2	CASSQISGRNYEQYF	TGCGCCAGCAGCCAAATTAGCGGGAGAAATTACGAGCAGTACTTC
TRBV7-8	many	TRBJ1-5	-	CASSLASGPNNQPQHF	TGTGCCAGCAGCTTAGCTTCGGGGCCGAATAATCAGCCCCAGCATTTT
TRBV10-3	many	TRBJ2-5	TRBD2	CAISESAGLAGDETQYF	TGTGCCATCAGTGAGTCGGCCGGTCTAGCGGGAGACGAGACCCAGTACTTC
TRBV6-4	many	TRBJ2-7	TRBD2	CASTRRGTSDFSYEQYF	TGTGCCAGCACCAGAAGGGGGACTAGCGACTTCTCCTACGAGCAGTACTTC
TRBV20-1	many	TRBJ2-5	TRBD2	CSAGSGRREETQYF	TGCAGTGCTGGTAGCGGGAGAAGAGAGGAGACCCAGTACTTC
TRBV2	many	TRBJ2-5	TRBD2	CASRASLAGVETQYF	TGTGCCAGCAGAGCATCTCTAGCGGGAGTGGAGACCCAGTACTTC